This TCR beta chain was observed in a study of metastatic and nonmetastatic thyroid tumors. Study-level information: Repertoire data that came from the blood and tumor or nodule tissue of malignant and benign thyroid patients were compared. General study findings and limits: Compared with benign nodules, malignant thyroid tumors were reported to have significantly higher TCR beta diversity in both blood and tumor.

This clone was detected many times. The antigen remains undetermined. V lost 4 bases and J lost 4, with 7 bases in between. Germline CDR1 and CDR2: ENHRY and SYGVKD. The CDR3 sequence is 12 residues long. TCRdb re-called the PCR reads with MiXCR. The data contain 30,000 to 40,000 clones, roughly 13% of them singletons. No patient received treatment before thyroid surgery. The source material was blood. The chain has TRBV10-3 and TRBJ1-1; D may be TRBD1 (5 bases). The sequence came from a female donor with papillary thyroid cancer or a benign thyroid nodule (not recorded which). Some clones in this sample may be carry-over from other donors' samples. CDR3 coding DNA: TGTGCCATCAGTGGTGGGGGCACTGAAGCTTTCTTT. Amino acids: CAISGGGTEAFF.